The sequence of this T cell receptor beta chain was determined in a study of blood T cell repertoires in COVID-19. In the original workflow: Reference gene primer amplification gave estimated nucleated cell counts. Using immunoSEQ multiplex PCR, the repertoire was profiled, and TCRdb retains in-frame clones only, with some absent. That table furnishes V, J and clone size, whereas the DNA furnished D and trimming. Of 250,000 or so clones detected, approximately 85% appear once; the ten largest clones hold 9% to 15%. V dropped 6 bases and J dropped 4 bases, with 8 bases sitting between them. CDR1 and CDR2 from the germline V gene are SNHLY and FYNNEI. The CDR3 has 12 residues.

The origin of this receptor is a man at least 80 years old with acute or convalescent COVID-19. The chain is built from TRBV2 and TRBJ2-3, with D perhaps TRBD2 (5 bases). The sample was peripheral blood. CDR3 nucleotides: TGTGCCAGCAGGGGAGAGGCAGATACGCAGTATTTT. Its protein product is CASRGEADTQYF. Together with reference TRBV2 and TRBJ2-3, the CDR3 gives the full variable domain: EPEVTQTPSHQVTQMGQEVILRCVPISNHLYFYWYRQILGQKVEFLVSFYNNEISEKSEIFDDQFSVERPDGSNFTLKIRSTKLEDSAMYFCASRGEADTQYFGPGTRLTVL.